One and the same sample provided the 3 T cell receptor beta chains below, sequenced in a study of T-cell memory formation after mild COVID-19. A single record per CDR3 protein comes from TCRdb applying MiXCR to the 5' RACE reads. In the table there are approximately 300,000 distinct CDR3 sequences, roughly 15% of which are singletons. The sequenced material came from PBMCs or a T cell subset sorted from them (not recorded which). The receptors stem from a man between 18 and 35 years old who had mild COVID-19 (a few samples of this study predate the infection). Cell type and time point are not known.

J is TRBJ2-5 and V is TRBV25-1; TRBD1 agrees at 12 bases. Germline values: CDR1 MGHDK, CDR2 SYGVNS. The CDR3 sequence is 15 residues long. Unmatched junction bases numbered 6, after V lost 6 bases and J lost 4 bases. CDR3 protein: CASSMGDRGRETQYF. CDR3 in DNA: TGTGCCAGCAGCATGGGGGACAGGGGGCGAGAGACCCAGTACTTC.

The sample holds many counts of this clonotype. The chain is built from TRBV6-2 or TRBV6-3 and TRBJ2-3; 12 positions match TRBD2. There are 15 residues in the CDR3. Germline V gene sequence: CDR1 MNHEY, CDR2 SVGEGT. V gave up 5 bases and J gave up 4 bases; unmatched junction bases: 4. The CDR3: CASSRTSGAPDTQYF. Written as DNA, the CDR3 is TGTGCCAGCAGTAGGACTAGCGGGGCTCCAGATACGCAGTATTTT.

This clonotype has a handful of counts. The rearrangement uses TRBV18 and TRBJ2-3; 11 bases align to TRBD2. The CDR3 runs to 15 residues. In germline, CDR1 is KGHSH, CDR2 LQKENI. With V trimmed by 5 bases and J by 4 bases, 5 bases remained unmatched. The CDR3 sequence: CASSSASGGPDTQYF. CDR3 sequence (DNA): TGTGCCAGCTCATCGGCTAGCGGGGGGCCAGATACGCAGTATTTT. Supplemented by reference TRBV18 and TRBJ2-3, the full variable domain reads NAGVMQNPRHLVRRRGQEARLRCSPMKGHSHVYWYRQLPEEGLKFMVYLQKENIIDESGMPKERFSAEFPKEGPSILRIQQVVRGDSAAYFCASSSASGGPDTQYFGPGTRLTVL.